This T cell receptor beta chain stems from a study of cytomegalovirus exposure and HLA in healthy donors. Broader study findings: Cytomegalovirus-associated TCR beta chains were listed, numbering 150 to 200. A later analysis found common viral pathogens apparently linked to several of the most significant clusters. A later analysis showed TCR association rates differing by HLA locus, peaking at DRB1 and lowest at HLA-C.

Primers for the PCR totalled 60 Vbeta and 13 Jbeta. Method: immunoSEQ multiplex PCR; TCRdb's copy keeps in-frame clones and lacks some. The data contain approximately 190,000 clones, 82% of them singletons. CDR1 is ENHRY and CDR2 is SYGVKD in the germline V gene. This CDR3 spans 17 amino acids. The J segment lost 0 bases and the V segment lost 1 base, leaving 7 bases of the junction unmatched. Of note for this clone: The target antigen is unknown.

The sequence was obtained from a woman under 30 in good health and CMV-seronegative. Input material: PBMCs. V is TRBV10-3 and J is TRBJ1-1, with TRBD1 identical over 8 bases. The CDR3 DNA reads TGTGCCATCAGTGAGTATCGGACAGGGATTCTGAACACTGAAGCTTTCTTT. It codes for CAISEYRTGILNTEAFF.